The entry below describes one TCR beta chain. The antigen is undetermined. Replicate sorted-subset PCRs were loaded with approximately 200 ng DNA, roughly 33,000 T cell genomes. TCRdb's copy holds only in-frame clones and misses some; the assay was immunoSEQ multiplex PCR. The sample includes over a million clones, approximately 98% seen only once; the top ten take around 0.45%. This entry comes from a study of shared clonotypes between healthy human individuals. The CDR3 is 14 amino acids. Trimming left V 3 bases short and J 5 bases short, with 13 bases between. CDR1 is SGHVS and CDR2 is FNYEAQ in the germline V gene. Findings and limits, study-wide: There were few donors, and this limited the genetic and exposure-history diversity represented. Generation of non-shared clonotypes was less probable than generation of clonotypes shared by all four donors.

The chain employs TRBV7-6 and TRBJ1-2; D might be TRBD1 (5 bases). The sample consisted of naive CD4+ T cells sorted from blood. This sample's subset: CD45RA+ positively selected. The clonotype comes from a man aged 25 to 45 in good health. CDR3 protein: CASSFGGGGYGYTF. Written as DNA, the CDR3 is TGTGCCAGCAGCTTTGGGGGTGGAGGATATGGCTACACCTTC.